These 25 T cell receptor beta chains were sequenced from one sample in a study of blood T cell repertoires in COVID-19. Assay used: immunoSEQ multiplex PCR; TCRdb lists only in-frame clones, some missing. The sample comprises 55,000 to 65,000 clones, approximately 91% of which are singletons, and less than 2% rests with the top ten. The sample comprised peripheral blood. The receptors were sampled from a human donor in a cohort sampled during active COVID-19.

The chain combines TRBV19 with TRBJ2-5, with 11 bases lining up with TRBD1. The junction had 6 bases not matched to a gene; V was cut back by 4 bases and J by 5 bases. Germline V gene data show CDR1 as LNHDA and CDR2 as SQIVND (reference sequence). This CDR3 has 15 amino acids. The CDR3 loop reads CASSTGQGAGETQYF. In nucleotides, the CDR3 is TGTGCCAGTAGTACCGGACAGGGGGCAGGGGAGACCCAGTACTTC.

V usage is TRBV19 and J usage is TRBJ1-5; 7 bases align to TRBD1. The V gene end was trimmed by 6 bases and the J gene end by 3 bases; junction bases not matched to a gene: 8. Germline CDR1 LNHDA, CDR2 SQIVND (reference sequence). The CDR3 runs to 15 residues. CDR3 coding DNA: TGTGCCAGTAGATCAACGACAGGGATCAATCAGCCCCAGCATTTT. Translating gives CASRSTTGINQPQHF.

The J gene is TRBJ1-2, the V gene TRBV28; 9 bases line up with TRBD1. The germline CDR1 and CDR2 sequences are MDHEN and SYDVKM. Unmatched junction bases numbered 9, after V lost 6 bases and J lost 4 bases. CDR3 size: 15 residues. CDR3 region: CASSHRQTGGYGYTF. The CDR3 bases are TGTGCCAGCAGCCACCGCCAGACAGGGGGCTATGGCTACACCTTC.

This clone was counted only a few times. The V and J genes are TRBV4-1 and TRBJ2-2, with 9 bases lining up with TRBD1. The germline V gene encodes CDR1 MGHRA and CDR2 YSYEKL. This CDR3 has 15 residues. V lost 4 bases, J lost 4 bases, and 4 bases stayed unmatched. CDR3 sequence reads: CASSPTTGGTGELFF. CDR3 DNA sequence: TGCGCCAGCAGCCCCACGACAGGGGGCACCGGGGAGCTGTTTTTT.

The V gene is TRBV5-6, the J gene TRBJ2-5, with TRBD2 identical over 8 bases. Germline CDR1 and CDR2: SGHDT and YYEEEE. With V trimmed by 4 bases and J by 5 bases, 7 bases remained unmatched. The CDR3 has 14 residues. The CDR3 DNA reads TGTGCCAGCAGCCCGGGACTAGTCATGGAGACCCAGTACTTC. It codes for CASSPGLVMETQYF.

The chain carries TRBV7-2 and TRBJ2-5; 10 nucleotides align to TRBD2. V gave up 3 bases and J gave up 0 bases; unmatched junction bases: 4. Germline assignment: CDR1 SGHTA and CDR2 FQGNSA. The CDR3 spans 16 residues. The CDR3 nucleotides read TGTGCCAGCAGCTTGGTGACTAGCGGGTACCAAGAGACCCAGTACTTC. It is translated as CASSLVTSGYQETQYF.

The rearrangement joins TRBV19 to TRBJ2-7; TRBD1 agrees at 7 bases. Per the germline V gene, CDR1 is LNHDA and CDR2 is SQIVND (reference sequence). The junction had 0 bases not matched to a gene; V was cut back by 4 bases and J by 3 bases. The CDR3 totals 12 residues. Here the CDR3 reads CASSRDSYEQYF. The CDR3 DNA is TGTGCCAGTAGTAGGGACAGCTACGAGCAGTACTTC.

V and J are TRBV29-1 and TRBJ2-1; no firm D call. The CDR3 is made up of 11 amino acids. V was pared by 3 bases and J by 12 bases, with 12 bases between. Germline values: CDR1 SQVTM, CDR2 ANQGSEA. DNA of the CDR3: TGCAGCGTTGATGGCTTGCAGGCGCAGTTCTTC. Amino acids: CSVDGLQAQFF.

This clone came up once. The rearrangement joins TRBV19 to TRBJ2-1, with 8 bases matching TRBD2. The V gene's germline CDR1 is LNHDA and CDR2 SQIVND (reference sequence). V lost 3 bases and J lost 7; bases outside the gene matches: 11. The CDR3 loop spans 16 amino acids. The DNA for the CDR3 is TGTGCCAGTAGTATCTCCGGGACTAGGGTTGAAAATGAGCAGTTCTTC. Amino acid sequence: CASSISGTRVENEQFF.

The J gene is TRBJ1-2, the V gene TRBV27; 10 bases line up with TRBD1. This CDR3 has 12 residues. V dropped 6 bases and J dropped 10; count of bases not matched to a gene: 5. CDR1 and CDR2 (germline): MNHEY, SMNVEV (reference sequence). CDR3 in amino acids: CASRPTGGDYTF. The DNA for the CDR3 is TGTGCCAGCAGGCCGACAGGGGGCGACTACACCTTC.

The CDR3 is CASMSSGNRETQYF. The CDR3 DNA is TGTGCCAGCATGTCTAGCGGGAATCGGGAGACCCAGTACTTC. V usage is TRBV7-2 and J usage is TRBJ2-5, with 9 positions matching TRBD2. V trimming: 7 bases; J trimming: 5 bases; junction bases outside the gene matches: 8. Germline V CDR1 and CDR2: SGHTA, FQGNSA. The CDR3 contains 14 residues.

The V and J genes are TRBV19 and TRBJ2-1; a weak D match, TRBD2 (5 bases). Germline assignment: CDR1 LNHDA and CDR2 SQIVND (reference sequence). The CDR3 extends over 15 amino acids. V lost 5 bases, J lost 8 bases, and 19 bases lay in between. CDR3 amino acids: CASSRSGGARDEQFF. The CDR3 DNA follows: TGTGCCAGTAGTCGAAGCGGTGGAGCGCGGGATGAGCAGTTCTTC.

The CDR3 DNA is TGTGCCAGCAACCTACAGGGGGGCGGCTACACCTTC. It yields the protein CASNLQGGGYTF. The rearrangement links TRBV7-2 to TRBJ1-2; 8 nucleotides match TRBD1. The CDR3 consists of 12 residues. From germline, CDR1 is SGHTA and CDR2 FQGNSA. Unmatched junction bases numbered 6, after V lost 7 bases and J lost 8 bases. The entire variable domain, with the rest obtained from reference TRBV7-2 and TRBJ1-2, is as follows: GAGVSQSPSNKVTEKGKDVELRCDPISGHTALYWYRQSLGQGLEFLIYFQGNSAPDKSGLPSDRFSAERTGGSVSTLTIQRTQQEDSAVYLCASNLQGGGYTFGSGTRLTVV.

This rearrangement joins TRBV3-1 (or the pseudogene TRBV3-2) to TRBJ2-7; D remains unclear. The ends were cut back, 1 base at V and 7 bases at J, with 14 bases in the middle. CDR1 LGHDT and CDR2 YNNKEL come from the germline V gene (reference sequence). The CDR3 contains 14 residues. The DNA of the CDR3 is TGTGCCAGCAGCCAAGTATACCAGGCAGGAGAGCAGTACTTC. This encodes CASSQVYQAGEQYF.

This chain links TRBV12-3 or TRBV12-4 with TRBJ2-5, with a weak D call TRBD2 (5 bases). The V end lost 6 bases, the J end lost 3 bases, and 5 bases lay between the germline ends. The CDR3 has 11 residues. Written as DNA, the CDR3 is TGTGCCAGCAGGGGAGAAGAGACCCAGTACTTC. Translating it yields CASRGEETQYF.

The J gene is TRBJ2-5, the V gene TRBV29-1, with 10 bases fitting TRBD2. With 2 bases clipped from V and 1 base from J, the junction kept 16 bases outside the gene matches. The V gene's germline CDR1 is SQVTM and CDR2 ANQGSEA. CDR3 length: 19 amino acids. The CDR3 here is CSVEIGRRAGGPLQETQYF. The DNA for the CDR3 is TGCAGCGTTGAAATAGGACGGCGAGCGGGAGGGCCCCTCCAAGAGACCCAGTACTTC.

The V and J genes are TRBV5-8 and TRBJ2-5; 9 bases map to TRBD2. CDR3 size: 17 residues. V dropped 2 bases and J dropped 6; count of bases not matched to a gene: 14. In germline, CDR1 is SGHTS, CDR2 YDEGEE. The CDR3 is CASSFEGSASGTKTQYF. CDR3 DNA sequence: TGTGCCAGCAGCTTTGAAGGTTCGGCTAGCGGGACGAAGACCCAGTACTTC. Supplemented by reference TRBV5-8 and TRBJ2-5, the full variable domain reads EAGVTQSPTHLIKTRGQQATLRCSPISGHTSVYWYQQALGLGLQFLLWYDEGEERNRGNFPPRFSGRQFPNYSSELNVNALELEDSALYLCASSFEGSASGTKTQYFGPGTRLLVL.

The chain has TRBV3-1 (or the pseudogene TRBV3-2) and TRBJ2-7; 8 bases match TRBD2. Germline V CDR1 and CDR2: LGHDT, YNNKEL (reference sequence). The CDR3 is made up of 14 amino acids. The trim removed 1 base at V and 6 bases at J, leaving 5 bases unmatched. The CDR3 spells CASSQGRGGIEQYF. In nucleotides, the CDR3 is TGTGCCAGCAGCCAAGGACGGGGGGGTATCGAGCAGTACTTC.

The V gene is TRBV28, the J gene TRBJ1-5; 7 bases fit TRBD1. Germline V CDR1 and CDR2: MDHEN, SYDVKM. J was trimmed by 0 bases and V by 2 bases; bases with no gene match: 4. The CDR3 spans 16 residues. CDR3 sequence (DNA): TGTGCCAGCAGTTTACAGGGGGGATTTAGCAATCAGCCCCAGCATTTT. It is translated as CASSLQGGFSNQPQHF.

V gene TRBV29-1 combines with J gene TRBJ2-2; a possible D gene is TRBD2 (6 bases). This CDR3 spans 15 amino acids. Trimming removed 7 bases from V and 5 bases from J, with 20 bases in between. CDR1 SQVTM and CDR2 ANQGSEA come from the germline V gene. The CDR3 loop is CSAGAGTFQTGELFF. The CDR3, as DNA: TGCAGCGCCGGGGCGGGGACGTTTCAGACCGGGGAGCTGTTTTTT.

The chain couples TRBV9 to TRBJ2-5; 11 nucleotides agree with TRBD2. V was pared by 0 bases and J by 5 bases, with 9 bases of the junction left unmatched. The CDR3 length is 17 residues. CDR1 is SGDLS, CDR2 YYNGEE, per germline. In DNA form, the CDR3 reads TGTGCCAGCAGCGTAGGCGCACTAGCGGGAGTTTGGGAGACCCAGTACTTC. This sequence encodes CASSVGALAGVWETQYF.

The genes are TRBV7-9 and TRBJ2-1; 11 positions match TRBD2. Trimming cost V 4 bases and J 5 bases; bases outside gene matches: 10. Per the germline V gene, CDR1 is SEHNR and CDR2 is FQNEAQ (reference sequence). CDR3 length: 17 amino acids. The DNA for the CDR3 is TGTGCCAGCAGCTCGTTAGCGGGAGGGCCCCGTCACAATGAGCAGTTCTTC. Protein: CASSSLAGGPRHNEQFF.

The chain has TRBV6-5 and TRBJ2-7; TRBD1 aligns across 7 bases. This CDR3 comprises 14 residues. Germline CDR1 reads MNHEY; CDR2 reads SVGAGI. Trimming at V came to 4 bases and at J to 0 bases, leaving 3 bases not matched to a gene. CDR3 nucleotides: TGTGCCAGCAGTTCCCGACAGGGCTCCTACGAGCAGTACTTC. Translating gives CASSSRQGSYEQYF.

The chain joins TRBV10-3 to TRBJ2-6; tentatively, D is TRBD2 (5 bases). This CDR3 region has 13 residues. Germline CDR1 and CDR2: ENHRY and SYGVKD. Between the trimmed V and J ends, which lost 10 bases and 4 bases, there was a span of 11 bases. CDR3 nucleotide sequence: TGTGCCACCGGGGATGCGGGGGCCAACGTCCTGACTTTC. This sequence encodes CATGDAGANVLTF.

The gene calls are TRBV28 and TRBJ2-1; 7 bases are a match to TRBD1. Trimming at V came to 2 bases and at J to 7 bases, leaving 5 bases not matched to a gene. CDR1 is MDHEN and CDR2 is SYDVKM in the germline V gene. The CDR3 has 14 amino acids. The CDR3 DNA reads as TGTGCCAGCAGTTTACACGGGACAGTAAATGAGCAGTTCTTC. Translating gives CASSLHGTVNEQFF.